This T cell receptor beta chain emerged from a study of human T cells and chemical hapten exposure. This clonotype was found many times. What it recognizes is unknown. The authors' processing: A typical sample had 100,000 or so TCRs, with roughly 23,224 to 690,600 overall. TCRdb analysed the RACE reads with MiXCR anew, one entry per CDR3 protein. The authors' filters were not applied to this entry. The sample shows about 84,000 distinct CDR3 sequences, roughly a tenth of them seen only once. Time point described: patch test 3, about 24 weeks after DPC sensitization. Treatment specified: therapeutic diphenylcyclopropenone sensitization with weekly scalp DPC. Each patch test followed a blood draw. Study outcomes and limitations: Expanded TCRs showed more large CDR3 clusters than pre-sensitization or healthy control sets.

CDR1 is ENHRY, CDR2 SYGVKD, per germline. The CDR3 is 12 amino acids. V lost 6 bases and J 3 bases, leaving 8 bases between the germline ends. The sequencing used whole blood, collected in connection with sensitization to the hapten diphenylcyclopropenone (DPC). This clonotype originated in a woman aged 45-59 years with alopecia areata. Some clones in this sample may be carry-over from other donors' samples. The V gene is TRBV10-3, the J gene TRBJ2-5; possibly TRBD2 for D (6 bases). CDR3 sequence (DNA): TGTGCCATCAGGGGGGAGGAAGAGACCCAGTACTTC. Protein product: CAIRGEEETQYF.